This T cell receptor (beta chain) stems from a study of CD8 T cells in Susac syndrome. The authors carried out high-throughput sequencing of TCR beta. They applied it to CD8+ and CD4+ T cells obtained from blood. Each multiple sclerosis control was a treatment-naive patient with relapsing-remitting disease that was either stable or active. Negative isolation yielded CD4+ and CD8+ T cells, and FACS enriched TEMRA cells. This clonotype was recorded a few times. cDNA came from approximately 0.5 to 1 ug RNA primed by random hexamers. immunoSEQ multiplex PCR amplified TCR beta CDR3 across 54 Vbeta, 13 Jbeta. Each CDR3 protein gets one entry after TCRdb re-called the immunoSEQ multiplex PCR reads with MiXCR. The table includes about 400,000 distinct CDR3 sequences, around 85% detected once. CDR3 length: 12 residues. V dropped 5 bases and J dropped 14 bases, with 18 bases sitting between them. CDR1 is ENHRY and CDR2 is SYGVKD in the germline V gene.

Source material: CD8+ T cells from PBMCs. J is TRBJ2-5 and V is TRBV10-3; maybe TRBD1 (6 bases). The receptor comes from a human donor with multiple sclerosis. Here the CDR3 DNA reads TGTGCCATCAGTCAGGACAGCCTCCTTTTTTACTTC. Residues: CAISQDSLLFYF.